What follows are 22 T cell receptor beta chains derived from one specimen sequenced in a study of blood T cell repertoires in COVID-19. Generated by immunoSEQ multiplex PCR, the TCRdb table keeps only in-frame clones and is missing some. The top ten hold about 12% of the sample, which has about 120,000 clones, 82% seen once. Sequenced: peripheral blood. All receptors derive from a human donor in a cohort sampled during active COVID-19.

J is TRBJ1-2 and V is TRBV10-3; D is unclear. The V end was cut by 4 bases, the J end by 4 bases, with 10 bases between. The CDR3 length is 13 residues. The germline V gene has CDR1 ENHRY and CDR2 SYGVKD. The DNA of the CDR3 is TGTGCCATCAGTGTCGCAGGTTCCTATGGCTACACCTTC. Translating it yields CAISVAGSYGYTF.

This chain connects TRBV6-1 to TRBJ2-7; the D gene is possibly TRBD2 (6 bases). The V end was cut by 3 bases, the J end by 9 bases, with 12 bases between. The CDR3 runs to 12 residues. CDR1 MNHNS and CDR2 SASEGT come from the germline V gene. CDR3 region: CASSDLAAGQYF. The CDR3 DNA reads TGTGCCAGCAGTGATCTGGCAGCGGGGCAGTACTTC.

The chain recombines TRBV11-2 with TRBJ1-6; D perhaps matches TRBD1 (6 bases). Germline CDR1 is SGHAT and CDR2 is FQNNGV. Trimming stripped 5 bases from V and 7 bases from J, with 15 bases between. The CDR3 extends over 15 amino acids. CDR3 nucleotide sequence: TGTGCCAGCAGCCCCCCAGACAGGTGGAATTCACCCCTCCACTTT. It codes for CASSPPDRWNSPLHF.

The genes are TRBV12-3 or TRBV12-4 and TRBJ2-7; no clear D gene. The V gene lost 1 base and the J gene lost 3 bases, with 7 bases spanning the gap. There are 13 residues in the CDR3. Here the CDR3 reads CASSLGPSYEQYF. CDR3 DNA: TGTGCCAGCAGTTTAGGTCCCAGCTACGAGCAGTACTTC.

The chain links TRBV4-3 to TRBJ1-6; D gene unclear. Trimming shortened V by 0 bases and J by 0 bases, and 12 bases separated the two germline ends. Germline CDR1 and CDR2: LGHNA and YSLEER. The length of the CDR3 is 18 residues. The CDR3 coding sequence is TGCGCCAGCAGCCAAGATCTGGCGGGGAGCTCCTATAATTCACCCCTCCACTTT. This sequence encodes CASSQDLAGSSYNSPLHF.

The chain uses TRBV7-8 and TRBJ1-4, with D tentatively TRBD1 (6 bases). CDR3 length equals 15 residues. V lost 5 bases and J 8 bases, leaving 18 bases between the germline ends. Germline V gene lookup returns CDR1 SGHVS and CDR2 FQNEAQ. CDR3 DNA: TGTGCCAGCAGCCCCATGGGGACAAAAGGAGAAAAACTGTTTTTT. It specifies CASSPMGTKGEKLFF.

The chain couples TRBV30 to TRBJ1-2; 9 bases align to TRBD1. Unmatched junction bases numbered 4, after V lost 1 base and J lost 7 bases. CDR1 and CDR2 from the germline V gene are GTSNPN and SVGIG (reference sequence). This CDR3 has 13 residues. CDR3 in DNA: TGTGCCTGGAGTGGGGACAGGGCAGCTGGCTACACCTTC. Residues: CAWSGDRAAGYTF.

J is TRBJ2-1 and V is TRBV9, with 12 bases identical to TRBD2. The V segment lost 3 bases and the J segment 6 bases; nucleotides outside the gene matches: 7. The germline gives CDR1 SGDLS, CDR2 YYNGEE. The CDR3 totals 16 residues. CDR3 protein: CASSGRGTSGSNEQFF. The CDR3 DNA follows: TGTGCCAGCAGCGGAAGGGGGACTAGCGGGTCCAATGAGCAGTTCTTC.

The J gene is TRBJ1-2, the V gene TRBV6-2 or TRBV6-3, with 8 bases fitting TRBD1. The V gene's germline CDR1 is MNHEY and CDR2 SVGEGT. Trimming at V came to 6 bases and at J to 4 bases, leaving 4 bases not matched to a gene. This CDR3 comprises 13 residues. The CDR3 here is CASSYTGGYGYTF. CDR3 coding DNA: TGTGCCAGCAGCTATACAGGGGGCTATGGCTACACCTTC.

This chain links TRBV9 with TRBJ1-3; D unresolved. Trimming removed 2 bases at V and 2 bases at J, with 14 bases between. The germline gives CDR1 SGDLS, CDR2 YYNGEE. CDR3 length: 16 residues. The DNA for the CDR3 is TGTGCCAGCAGCGTTGGTGGCCCCTCTGCTGGAAACACCATATATTTT. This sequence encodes CASSVGGPSAGNTIYF.

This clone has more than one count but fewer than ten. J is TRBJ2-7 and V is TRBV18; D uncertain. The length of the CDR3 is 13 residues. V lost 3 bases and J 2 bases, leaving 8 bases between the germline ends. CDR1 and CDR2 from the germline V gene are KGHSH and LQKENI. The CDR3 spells CASSPPGTYEQYF. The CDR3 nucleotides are TGTGCCAGCTCACCGCCGGGTACCTACGAGCAGTACTTC.

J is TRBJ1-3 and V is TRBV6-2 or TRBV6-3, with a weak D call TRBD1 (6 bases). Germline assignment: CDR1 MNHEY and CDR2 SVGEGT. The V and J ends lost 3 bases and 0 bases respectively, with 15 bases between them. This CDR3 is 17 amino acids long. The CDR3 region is CASSYTRDTYSGNTIYF. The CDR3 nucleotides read TGTGCCAGCAGTTATACCCGGGACACCTACTCTGGAAACACCATATATTTT.

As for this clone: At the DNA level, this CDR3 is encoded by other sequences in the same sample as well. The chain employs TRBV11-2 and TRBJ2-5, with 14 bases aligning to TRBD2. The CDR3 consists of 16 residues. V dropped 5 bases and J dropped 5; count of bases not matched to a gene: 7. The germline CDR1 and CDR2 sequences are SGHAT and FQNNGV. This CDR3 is CASSLGLAGGQETQYF. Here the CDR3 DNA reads TGTGCCAGCAGCCTTGGACTAGCGGGGGGCCAGGAGACCCAGTACTTC.

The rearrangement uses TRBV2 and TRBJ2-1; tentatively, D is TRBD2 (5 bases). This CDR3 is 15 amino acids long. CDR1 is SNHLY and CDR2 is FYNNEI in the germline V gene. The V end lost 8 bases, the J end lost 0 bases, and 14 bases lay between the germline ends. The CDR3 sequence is CASAGLEDSYNEQFF. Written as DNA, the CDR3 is TGTGCCAGCGCCGGACTGGAAGACTCCTACAATGAGCAGTTCTTC.

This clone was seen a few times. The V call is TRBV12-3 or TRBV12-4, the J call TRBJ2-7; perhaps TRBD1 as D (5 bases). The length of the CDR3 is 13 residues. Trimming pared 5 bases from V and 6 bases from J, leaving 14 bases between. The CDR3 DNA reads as TGTGCCAGCAGTCAGGGCGGAGTTCCCGAGCAGTACTTC. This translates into CASSQGGVPEQYF.

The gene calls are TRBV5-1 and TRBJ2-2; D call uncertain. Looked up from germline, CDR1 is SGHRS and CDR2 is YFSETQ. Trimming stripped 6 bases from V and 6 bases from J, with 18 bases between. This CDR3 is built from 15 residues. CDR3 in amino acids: CASKESGPYSGELFF. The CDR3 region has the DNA TGCGCCAGCAAGGAGTCGGGTCCCTATTCCGGGGAGCTGTTTTTT. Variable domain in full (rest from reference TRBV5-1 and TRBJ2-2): KAGVTQTPRYLIKTRGQQVTLSCSPISGHRSVSWYQQTPGQGLQFLFEYFSETQRNKGNFPGRFSGRQFSNSRSEMNVSTLELGDSALYLCASKESGPYSGELFFGEGSRLTVL.

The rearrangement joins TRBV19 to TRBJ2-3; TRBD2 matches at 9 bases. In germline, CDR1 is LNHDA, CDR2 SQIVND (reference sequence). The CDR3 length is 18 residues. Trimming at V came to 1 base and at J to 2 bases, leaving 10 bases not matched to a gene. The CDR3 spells CASSIVAPAGGFTDTQYF. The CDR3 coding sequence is TGTGCCAGTAGTATAGTCGCCCCAGCGGGAGGCTTCACAGATACGCAGTATTTT.

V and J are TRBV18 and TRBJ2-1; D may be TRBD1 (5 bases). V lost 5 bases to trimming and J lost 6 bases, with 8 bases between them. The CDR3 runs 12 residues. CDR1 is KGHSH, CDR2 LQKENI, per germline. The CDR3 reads CASSAQGNEQFF. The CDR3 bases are TGTGCCAGCTCAGCCCAGGGCAATGAGCAGTTCTTC.

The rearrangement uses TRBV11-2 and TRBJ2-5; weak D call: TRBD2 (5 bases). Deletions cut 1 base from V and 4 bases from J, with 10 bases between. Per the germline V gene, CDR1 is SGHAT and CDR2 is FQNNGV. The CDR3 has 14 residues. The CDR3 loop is CASSLVRGLETQYF. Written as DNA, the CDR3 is TGTGCCAGCAGCTTAGTCCGGGGTTTAGAGACCCAGTACTTC.

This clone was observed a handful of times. CDR3 loop: CASSLNGGGVETQYF. The CDR3 DNA is TGTGCCAGCAGTTTAAACGGCGGGGGGGTAGAGACCCAGTACTTC. V is TRBV28 and J is TRBJ2-5, with 9 bases matching TRBD2. CDR1 and CDR2 from the germline V gene are MDHEN and SYDVKM. The CDR3 length is 15 residues. The trim removed 2 bases at V and 4 bases at J, leaving 5 bases unmatched.

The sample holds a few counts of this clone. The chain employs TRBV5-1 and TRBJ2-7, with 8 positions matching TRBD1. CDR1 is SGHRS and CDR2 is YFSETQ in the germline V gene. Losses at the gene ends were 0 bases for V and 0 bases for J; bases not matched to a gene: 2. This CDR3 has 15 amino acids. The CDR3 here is CASSLGDRLSYEQYF. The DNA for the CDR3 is TGCGCCAGCAGCTTGGGGGACAGGCTCTCCTACGAGCAGTACTTC.

CDR3 in DNA: TGTGCCAGCAGTGAAGCAGCGGGGGGCTCGGAGTGGGATACGCAGTATTTT. This encodes CASSEAAGGSEWDTQYF. The chain is built from TRBV6-1 and TRBJ2-3, with TRBD2 matching over 9 bases. Losses at the gene ends were 0 bases for V and 6 bases for J; bases not matched to a gene: 10. CDR1 is MNHNS, CDR2 SASEGT, per germline. The CDR3 runs to 17 residues.